The sequence of this T cell receptor (beta chain) was determined in a study of fetal regulatory T cell absence and autoimmunity. Whole-study results and caveats: Oligoclonal TCR enrichment in pancreas over cord blood reached over 90-fold for some clones.

The CDR3 extends over 18 amino acids. The V gene's germline CDR1 is SGHRS and CDR2 YFSETQ. V shed 0 bases and J 0 bases; nucleotides not matched to a gene: 9. The survey-level immunoSEQ assay was used. The data were produced by immunoSEQ multiplex PCR, yet TCRdb's version contains in-frame clones alone and is incomplete. The sample records some 46,000 clones, about four fifths being singletons. Turning to this clone: Its target is unknown.

The sequenced material came from cord blood. The receptor was derived from a newborn boy with IPEX syndrome. The chain employs TRBV5-1 and TRBJ2-7; TRBD2 agrees at 10 bases. The CDR3 reads CASSLELAGALGSYEQYF. Here the CDR3 DNA reads TGCGCCAGCAGCTTGGAGCTAGCGGGAGCGTTGGGCTCCTACGAGCAGTACTTC.